These T cell receptor beta chains were read from a single sample in a study of cytomegalovirus exposure and HLA in healthy donors. Only in-frame clones appear in the TCRdb table, and some are missing; sequencing was by immunoSEQ multiplex PCR. The repertoire holds about 180,000 clones, with 75% to 85% as singletons. Sequenced material: PBMCs. Receptors were obtained from a young woman in good health and CMV-seropositive. The CDR3 runs from the conserved cysteine through the conserved F or W. The D gene is left open where the match is weak. The size field is filled for only some rows; it gives once, few, many or a size class.

TRBJ1-5 | NA | TRBV7-9 | NA | CASSLGGRNGQPQHF | TGTGCCAGCAGCTTGGGGGGGCGAAATGGTCAGCCCCAGCATTTT
TRBJ1-5 | TRBD1 | TRBV19 | NA | CASSIRSGNQGAQHF | TGTGCCAGTAGTATAAGGTCGGGGAACCAGGGGGCCCAGCATTTT
TRBJ2-1 | TRBD1 | TRBV11-3 | NA | CASSLGQEYNEQFF | TGTGCCAGCAGCTTGGGACAGGAGTACAATGAGCAGTTCTTC
TRBJ2-5 | TRBD2 | TRBV7-2 | NA | CASSPRLAGEETQYF | TGTGCCAGCAGCCCCAGACTAGCGGGGGAGGAGACCCAGTACTTC
TRBJ1-1 | TRBD1 | TRBV30 | NA | CAWKTGTGGDTAFF | TGTGCCTGGAAGACCGGGACAGGGGGGGATACGGCTTTCTTT
TRBJ1-1 | NA | TRBV19 | few | CASSTIDSALTNTEAFF | TGTGCCAGTAGTACCATCGACAGCGCCCTTACGAACACTGAAGCTTTCTTT
TRBJ1-5 | NA | TRBV7-9 | NA | CASSRVGGLNQPQHF | TGTGCCAGCAGCCGCGTGGGGGGGCTCAATCAGCCCCAGCATTTT
TRBJ1-1 | NA | TRBV6-6 | once | CASSFPTETTEAFF | TGTGCCAGCAGTTTTCCGACAGAGACCACTGAAGCTTTCTTT
TRBJ1-5 | NA | TRBV5-8 | NA | CASSTTRDQPQHF | TGTGCCAGCAGCACGACTCGAGATCAGCCCCAGCATTTT
TRBJ1-3 | NA | TRBV19 | NA | CASSPVLSSGNTIYF | TGTGCCAGTAGTCCTGTCCTGAGCTCTGGAAACACCATATATTTT
TRBJ2-2 | NA | TRBV5-4 | NA | CASSLAANANTGELFF | TGTGCCAGCAGCTTAGCGGCAAACGCGAACACCGGGGAGCTGTTTTTT
TRBJ1-2 | NA | TRBV5-4 | NA | CASSFGGFAGNYGYTF | TGTGCCAGCAGCTTTGGTGGTTTTGCTGGCAACTATGGCTACACCTTC
TRBJ2-1 | TRBD2 | TRBV7-2 | NA | CASRLGSGGAYNEQFF | TGTGCCAGCAGGTTAGGAAGCGGGGGGGCCTACAATGAGCAGTTCTTC
TRBJ2-3 | NA | TRBV29-1 | NA | CSVEEGRGKTDTQYF | TGCAGCGTTGAAGAAGGCCGGGGTAAAACAGATACGCAGTATTTT
TRBJ1-2 | NA | TRBV6-6 | NA | CASSYPVTYGYTF | TGTGCCAGCAGCTACCCAGTAACCTATGGCTACACCTTC
TRBJ2-5 | TRBD2 | TRBV5-1 | NA | CATKNLAAEETQYF | TGCGCCACCAAGAATCTAGCGGCCGAAGAGACCCAGTACTTC
TRBJ1-2 | TRBD1 | TRBV19 | NA | CASSIGTGRILNYGYTF | TGTGCCAGTAGTATTGGGACAGGGAGGATACTAAACTATGGCTACACCTTC
TRBJ2-5 | TRBD2 | TRBV7-2 | NA | CASSHLVGGGRETQYF | TGTGCCAGCAGCCACCTCGTCGGGGGGGGCCGGGAGACCCAGTACTTC
TRBJ2-7 | TRBD2 | TRBV4-2 | NA | CASSQDGGGYEQYF | TGTGCCAGCAGCCAAGATGGGGGGGGTTACGAGCAGTACTTC
TRBJ1-6 | TRBD1 | TRBV14 | NA | CASSQDPGGYNSPLHF | TGTGCCAGCAGCCAAGACCCAGGGGGCTATAATTCACCCCTCCACTTT
TRBJ1-5 | TRBD1 | TRBV5-1 | NA | CASSARRPVQGAQNQPQHF | TGCGCCAGCAGCGCTAGACGGCCGGTACAGGGGGCGCAAAATCAGCCCCAGCATTTT
TRBJ2-3 | TRBD2 | TRBV13 | few | CASSLGLAEYTDTQYF | TGTGCCAGCAGCTTAGGGCTAGCGGAGTACACAGATACGCAGTATTTT
TRBJ2-5 | TRBD2 | TRBV7-9 | NA | CASSSGRGGRETQYF | TGTGCCAGCAGCTCGGGGCGGGGGGGGCGAGAGACCCAGTACTTC
TRBJ1-2 | NA | TRBV5-1 | NA | CASSLYQQNYGYTF | TGCGCCAGCAGCTTGTATCAACAGAACTATGGCTACACCTTC
TRBJ1-1 | NA | TRBV9 | once | CASSVVQGLDTEAFF | TGTGCCAGCAGCGTAGTGCAGGGGCTGGACACTGAAGCTTTCTTT
TRBJ2-7 | NA | TRBV6-1 | NA | CASRGQTPYEQYF | TGTGCCAGCCGTGGACAGACCCCTTACGAGCAGTACTTC
TRBJ2-3 | TRBD2 | TRBV11-2 | NA | CASSSELAGGTDTQYF | TGTGCCAGCAGCTCTGAACTAGCGGGGGGCACAGATACGCAGTATTTT
TRBJ2-1 | TRBD2 | TRBV19 | NA | CASSKGFPAGGRNEQFF | TGTGCCAGTAGTAAGGGATTCCCAGCGGGGGGACGCAATGAGCAGTTCTTC
TRBJ1-3 | NA | TRBV7-2 | NA | CASSPGGSWGGNTIYF | TGTGCCAGCAGCCCTGGGGGGTCCTGGGGAGGAAACACCATATATTTT
TRBJ2-1 | NA | TRBV30 | NA | CAGGASSYNEQFF | TGTGCCGGGGGGGCCAGCTCCTACAATGAGCAGTTCTTC
TRBJ2-1 | NA | TRBV4-3 | NA | CASSQSVGGVYNEQFF | TGCGCCAGCAGCCAAAGTGTCGGAGGGGTATACAATGAGCAGTTCTTC
TRBJ1-4 | TRBD1 | TRBV27 | NA | CASSLDQGDEKLFF | TGTGCCAGCAGTTTAGATCAGGGGGATGAAAAACTGTTTTTT
TRBJ2-1 | TRBD1 | TRBV19 | NA | CASSIVPAGTGNSYNEQFF | TGTGCCAGTAGTATAGTCCCAGCCGGGACAGGGAATTCCTACAATGAGCAGTTCTTC
TRBJ2-7 | NA | TRBV27 | few | CASSLNREYEQYF | TGTGCCAGCAGTTTAAACCGAGAGTACGAGCAGTACTTC
TRBJ2-1 | NA | TRBV7-2 | NA | CASSLARAGWRNEQFF | TGTGCCAGCAGCTTAGCGCGGGCAGGTTGGCGCAATGAGCAGTTCTTC
TRBJ1-2 | TRBD1 | TRBV29-1 | NA | CSVEPTGMNYGYTF | TGCAGCGTTGAACCGACAGGGATGAACTATGGCTACACCTTC
TRBJ2-4 | TRBD2 | TRBV11-1 | NA | CASSRGTSGKNIQYF | TGTGCCAGCAGCCGCGGGACTAGCGGTAAAAACATTCAGTACTTC
TRBJ2-3 | NA | TRBV5-1 | NA | CASSESAQAYGTQYF | TGCGCCAGCAGTGAGTCCGCTCAGGCATATGGTACGCAGTATTTT
TRBJ2-3 | TRBD2 | TRBV19 | few | CATGRGSGPDTQYF | TGTGCCACCGGGAGGGGCTCCGGGCCAGATACGCAGTATTTT
TRBJ1-2 | TRBD1 | TRBV5-1 | NA | CASSASGTGSYGYTF | TGCGCCAGCAGCGCCTCCGGGACAGGGAGCTATGGCTACACCTTC
TRBJ2-7 | TRBD2 | TRBV6-4 | NA | CASSDSGGTDEQYF | TGTGCCAGCAGTGACTCGGGAGGGACTGACGAGCAGTACTTC
TRBJ1-2 | NA | TRBV4-1 | NA | CASSPIGRGPNYGYTF | TGCGCCAGCAGCCCGATTGGACGGGGTCCTAACTATGGCTACACCTTC
TRBJ2-7 | NA | TRBV4-1 | NA | CASSQGIRGSGEQYF | TGCGCCAGCAGCCAAGGAATTCGGGGGTCGGGCGAGCAGTACTTC
TRBJ1-2 | NA | TRBV4-2 | few | CASSQGDDRVYGYTF | TGTGCCAGCAGCCAAGGGGATGACAGAGTCTATGGCTACACCTTC
TRBJ2-3 | TRBD1 | TRBV7-9 | NA | CATQTGQGYTDTQYF | TGTGCCACACAGACCGGACAGGGCTACACAGATACGCAGTATTTT
TRBJ2-4 | TRBD2 | TRBV7-2 | NA | CASSSGGGVNIQYF | TGTGCCAGCAGCTCCGGCGGGGGGGTGAACATTCAGTACTTC
TRBJ1-1 | TRBD1 | TRBV5-6 | few | CASSLYRGTQEAFF | TGTGCCAGCAGCTTGTACAGGGGGACCCAAGAAGCTTTCTTT
TRBJ1-1 | TRBD1 | TRBV5-1 | NA | CASSRDRGGTEAFF | TGCGCCAGCAGCAGGGACAGGGGGGGAACTGAAGCTTTCTTT
TRBJ2-1 | TRBD2 | TRBV7-6 | NA | CASSTPTKRGEQFF | TGTGCCAGCAGCACACCCACGAAGCGGGGGGAGCAGTTCTTC
TRBJ2-3 | NA | TRBV6-6 | NA | CAAQYRETSSTDTQYF | TGTGCCGCACAATACCGGGAAACTTCTAGCACAGATACGCAGTATTTT
TRBJ1-4 | TRBD1 | TRBV28 | few | CASSPRTGTTNEKLFF | TGTGCCAGCAGTCCACGGACAGGAACAACTAATGAAAAACTGTTTTTT
TRBJ2-2 | NA | TRBV11-3 | few | CASTPGPTGELFF | TGTGCCAGCACGCCAGGCCCCACCGGGGAGCTGTTTTTT
TRBJ1-2 | NA | TRBV6-1 | NA | CASSEAAARVYGYTF | TGTGCCAGCAGTGAAGCGGCAGCCAGGGTCTATGGCTACACCTTC